One and the same sample provided the 29 T cell receptor beta chains below, sequenced in a study of blood T cell repertoires in COVID-19. TCRdb keeps only in-frame clones here, not all; method: immunoSEQ multiplex PCR. The table shows roughly 250,000 clones, with about nine tenths occurring only once. Sequencing was done on a sample of peripheral blood. The receptors derive from a person aged 18-35 years with COVID-19, enrolled during active disease.

The gene calls are TRBV7-9 and TRBJ1-5; D is undetermined. Trimming left V 2 bases short and J 2 bases short, with 7 bases between. This CDR3 comprises 14 residues. Germline V gene sequence: CDR1 SEHNR, CDR2 FQNEAQ (reference sequence). This CDR3 reads CASSLRGGNQPQHF. The CDR3 bases are TGTGCCAGCAGCTTACGGGGTGGCAATCAGCCCCAGCATTTT.

The chain recombines TRBV10-1 with TRBJ2-1, with a weak D call TRBD2 (6 bases). V lost 6 bases, J lost 1 base, and 16 bases lay in between. This CDR3 is 16 amino acids long. Germline CDR1 reads WNHNN; CDR2 reads SYGVQD (reference sequence). CDR3 loop: CASSATGARSYNEQFF. The CDR3 DNA sequence: TGCGCCAGCAGCGCAACGGGAGCTCGATCCTACAATGAGCAGTTCTTC.

The chain employs TRBV29-1 and TRBJ2-1; 12 nucleotides match TRBD2. Trimming at V came to 7 bases and at J to 0 bases, leaving 4 bases not matched to a gene. There are 15 residues in the CDR3. The germline V gene encodes CDR1 SQVTM and CDR2 ANQGSEA. The CDR3 reads CSGGTSGLSYNEQFF. The CDR3 nucleotides are TGCAGCGGGGGGACTAGCGGGCTCTCCTACAATGAGCAGTTCTTC.

The chain couples TRBV27 to TRBJ1-2, with D perhaps matching TRBD1 (6 bases). Germline CDR1 reads MNHEY; CDR2 reads SMNVEV (reference sequence). The V gene lost 8 bases and the J gene lost 4 bases, with 8 bases spanning the gap. The CDR3 spans 11 residues. CDR3 nucleotides: TGTGCCAGCGGGGGCGTCTATGGCTACACCTTC. Amino acids: CASGGVYGYTF.

The chain couples TRBV6-5 to TRBJ1-4; 7 bases match TRBD1. Trimming cost V 10 bases and J 5 bases; bases outside gene matches: 10. The V gene's germline CDR1 is MNHEY and CDR2 SVGAGI. CDR3 length: 14 residues. DNA of the CDR3: TGTGCCACCTCTAGGGCAGGGGGAAATGAAAAACTGTTTTTT. This sequence encodes CATSRAGGNEKLFF.

V is TRBV7-2 and J is TRBJ1-1; D may be TRBD1 (5 bases). The CDR3 consists of 12 residues. Germline CDR1 and CDR2: SGHTA and FQGNSA. With 5 bases removed from V and 5 bases from J, the gap between germline ends came to 9 bases. CDR3 DNA sequence: TGTGCCAGCAGCGGGGGGGGTACTGAAGCTTTCTTT. Amino acid sequence: CASSGGGTEAFF.

The chain uses TRBV6-1 and TRBJ1-2; 9 positions match TRBD1. Germline CDR1 reads MNHNS; CDR2 reads SASEGT. The V and J ends lost 5 bases and 8 bases, in that order; junction bases with no gene match: 12. CDR3 length equals 15 residues. The CDR3 here is CASSPGQGSLRGYTF. The CDR3 DNA is TGTGCCAGCAGTCCGGGACAGGGCTCCTTGAGGGGCTACACCTTC.

The chain links TRBV10-3 to TRBJ2-1; TRBD2 matches at 15 bases. Unmatched junction bases numbered 4, after V lost 3 bases and J lost 7 bases. Germline V gives CDR1 ENHRY, CDR2 SYGVKD. The CDR3 is 16 residues long. This chain's CDR3 is CAISDRTSGRANEQFF. The CDR3 DNA reads TGTGCCATCAGTGACCGGACTAGCGGGAGGGCTAATGAGCAGTTCTTC.

V usage is TRBV19 and J usage is TRBJ2-7; 11 bases are shared with TRBD2. Unmatched junction bases numbered 5, after V lost 6 bases and J lost 4 bases. The CDR3 length is 14 residues. Germline CDR1 LNHDA, CDR2 SQIVND (reference sequence). The CDR3 region is CASSPSGRLYEQYF. In DNA, the CDR3 is TGTGCCAGTAGCCCTAGCGGGAGGCTTTACGAGCAGTACTTC.

This chain uses TRBV7-9 with TRBJ1-1, with D possibly matching TRBD1 (5 bases). This CDR3 is 13 amino acids long. Between the trimmed V and J ends, which lost 5 bases and 5 bases, there was a span of 12 bases. The germline V gene encodes CDR1 SEHNR and CDR2 FQNEAQ (reference sequence). The CDR3 is CASSAPQGTEAFF. The CDR3 nucleotides are TGTGCCAGCAGCGCGCCCCAGGGTACTGAAGCTTTCTTT.

This clone was picked up one time. The genes are TRBV6-5 and TRBJ1-5; the D is unclear. The CDR3 is 15 amino acids. In germline, CDR1 is MNHEY, CDR2 SVGAGI. V lost 2 bases and J lost 6, with 14 bases in between. The CDR3 DNA reads TGTGCCAGCAGTTACGATTGGTCGGAGGGTCAGCCCCAGCATTTT. This sequence encodes CASSYDWSEGQPQHF.

V usage is TRBV6-5 and J usage is TRBJ2-5; D perhaps matches TRBD2 (5 bases). The germline V gene encodes CDR1 MNHEY and CDR2 SVGAGI. Trimming pared 7 bases from V and 0 bases from J, leaving 9 bases between. The CDR3 has 13 residues. The CDR3 spells CASIEGNQETQYF. The CDR3 DNA sequence: TGTGCCAGCATAGAGGGAAACCAAGAGACCCAGTACTTC.

This chain uses TRBV7-9 with TRBJ1-2; D perhaps matches TRBD1 (6 bases). The CDR3 totals 13 residues. The germline V gene encodes CDR1 SEHNR and CDR2 FQNEAQ (reference sequence). Trimming cost V 7 bases and J 1 base, with 10 bases left between them. CDR3 nucleotides: TGTGCCAGCACCACAGGGTTTAACTATGGCTACACCTTC. Its protein product is CASTTGFNYGYTF.

The rearrangement joins TRBV5-6 to TRBJ2-1; perhaps TRBD2 as D (6 bases). Trimming shortened V by 4 bases and J by 4 bases, and 15 bases separated the two germline ends. The germline CDR1 and CDR2 sequences are SGHDT and YYEEEE. This CDR3 region has 15 residues. CDR3 bases: TGTGCCAGCAGCCCCGGACTACTCAATTACAATGAGCAGTTCTTC. Translation gives CASSPGLLNYNEQFF.

CDR3 protein: CASSPRSGTDTEAFF. The CDR3, as DNA: TGTGCCAGCTCACCACGCAGCGGAACGGACACTGAAGCTTTCTTT. The genes are TRBV18 and TRBJ1-1, with no clear D. The CDR3 contains 15 residues. With 1 base removed from V and 3 bases from J, the gap between germline ends came to 12 bases. Germline-derived CDR1 and CDR2 are KGHSH and LQKENI.

V usage is TRBV5-1 and J usage is TRBJ2-5; TRBD2 matches 9 bases. The CDR3 has 18 amino acids. The germline V gene has CDR1 SGHRS and CDR2 YFSETQ. With V trimmed by 3 bases and J by 1 base, 13 bases remained unmatched. CDR3 nucleotides: TGCGCCAGCAGCTCCCGCCGGGCAGCGGGAGGCCCCCAAGAGACCCAGTACTTC. Protein: CASSSRRAAGGPQETQYF. Supplemented by reference TRBV5-1 and TRBJ2-5, the full variable domain reads KAGVTQTPRYLIKTRGQQVTLSCSPISGHRSVSWYQQTPGQGLQFLFEYFSETQRNKGNFPGRFSGRQFSNSRSEMNVSTLELGDSALYLCASSSRRAAGGPQETQYFGPGTRLLVL.

V and J are TRBV4-1 and TRBJ2-1, with 9 bases aligning to TRBD2. Germline V CDR1 and CDR2: MGHRA, YSYEKL. V lost 0 bases to trimming and J lost 3 bases; unmatched junction nucleotides: 9. The CDR3 has 18 residues. The CDR3 region is CASSQEFVASGVYNEQFF. CDR3 bases: TGCGCCAGCAGCCAAGAGTTCGTGGCTAGCGGGGTCTACAATGAGCAGTTCTTC.

V usage is TRBV6-5 and J usage is TRBJ2-2, with 9 nucleotides matching TRBD1. The CDR3 extends over 15 amino acids. V lost 7 bases, J lost 4 bases, and 7 bases stayed unmatched. The germline V gene encodes CDR1 MNHEY and CDR2 SVGAGI. This CDR3 reads CASIPGQGGTGELFF. In DNA, the CDR3 is TGTGCCAGCATCCCGGGACAGGGTGGCACCGGGGAGCTGTTTTTT.

In its sample, this clone was seen once. The CDR3, as DNA: TGTGCCAGCAGCAGAAGGGGGCTTCAAGAGACCCAGTACTTC. This encodes CASSRRGLQETQYF. The chain joins TRBV11-2 to TRBJ2-5; TRBD1 agrees at 7 bases. Germline V gives CDR1 SGHAT, CDR2 FQNNGV. The CDR3 is made up of 14 amino acids. The V segment lost 5 bases and the J segment 2 bases; nucleotides outside the gene matches: 5.

Comments on this clone: Its ends do not fully match the called genes, so a read error is possible. CDR3: CAWIRQGSPGVF. The CDR3 DNA is TGTGCCTGGATAAGACAGGGCTCGCCCGGCGTCTTC. The rearrangement joins TRBV30 to TRBJ2-1, with 7 bases fitting TRBD1. In germline, CDR1 is GTSNPN, CDR2 SVGIG (reference sequence). The CDR3 runs to 12 residues.

The CDR3 reads CASSVNRGHNGYTF. For the CDR3, the DNA is TGTGCCAGCAGTGTTAACAGGGGACACAATGGCTACACCTTC. V and J are TRBV2 and TRBJ1-2, with 7 bases matching TRBD1. Per germline, CDR1 SNHLY and CDR2 FYNNEI. V lost 4 bases, J lost 6 bases, and 8 bases stayed unmatched. CDR3 length: 14 amino acids.

The chain recombines TRBV20-1 with TRBJ1-1; D not resolved. Germline loops: CDR1 DFQATT, CDR2 SNEGSKA (reference sequence). The V and J ends lost 5 bases and 0 bases respectively, with 4 bases between them. The CDR3 covers 11 residues. The CDR3 sequence is CSAPVNTEAFF. Here the CDR3 DNA reads TGCAGTGCTCCGGTGAACACTGAAGCTTTCTTT.

The chain joins TRBV19 to TRBJ1-3; possibly TRBD1 for D (6 bases). This CDR3 spans 16 amino acids. The V end was cut by 3 bases, the J end by 0 bases, with 12 bases between. Germline values: CDR1 LNHDA, CDR2 SQIVND (reference sequence). The DNA of the CDR3 is TGTGCCAGTAGTATTGGGGGCTCGAACTCTGGAAACACCATATATTTT. Protein: CASSIGGSNSGNTIYF.

The chain carries TRBV15 and TRBJ1-1; the D is unclear. Trimming removed 8 bases at V and 1 base at J, with 11 bases between. The CDR3 has 13 residues. Germline CDR1 reads LNHNV; CDR2 reads YYDKDF (reference sequence). The CDR3 bases are TGTGCCACCGGCCCACGCGGGAACACTGAAGCTTTCTTT. It codes for CATGPRGNTEAFF.

V usage is TRBV28 and J usage is TRBJ2-3; D unclear. Germline V lookup: CDR1 MDHEN, CDR2 SYDVKM. V lost 4 bases to trimming and J lost 6 bases, with 11 bases between them. This CDR3 has 13 residues. CDR3 sequence: CASSYWSGDTQYF. In DNA form, the CDR3 reads TGTGCCAGCAGTTATTGGTCGGGTGATACGCAGTATTTT.

V is TRBV18 and J is TRBJ2-7; a weak D match, TRBD1 (6 bases). CDR1 is KGHSH and CDR2 is LQKENI in the germline V gene. This CDR3 region has 16 residues. V was pared by 3 bases and J by 1 base, with 16 bases between. CDR3 DNA sequence: TGTGCCAGCTCACCTCTGCCCCGGACAGAGTCCTACGAGCAGTACTTC. It codes for CASSPLPRTESYEQYF.

The genes are TRBV6-2 or TRBV6-3 and TRBJ2-4; no clear D gene. V was shortened by 2 bases and J by 2 bases, with 10 bases between the two germline ends. The CDR3 sequence is 15 residues long. Germline CDR1 and CDR2: MNHEY and SVGEGT. CDR3 sequence: CASSYRSGSKNIQYF. Here the CDR3 DNA reads TGTGCCAGCAGTTACCGTTCCGGGTCCAAAAACATTCAGTACTTC.

The genes are TRBV3-1 (or the pseudogene TRBV3-2) and TRBJ1-1, with 8 nucleotides matching TRBD1. This CDR3 has 14 amino acids. Looked up from germline, CDR1 is LGHDT and CDR2 is YNNKEL (reference sequence). J was trimmed by 5 bases and V by 9 bases; bases with no gene match: 11. The CDR3 reads CASSYGQGRTEAFF. The CDR3 DNA follows: TGTGCCAGTTCCTATGGACAGGGCCGGACTGAAGCTTTCTTT.

The chain carries TRBV10-2 and TRBJ1-2; D call uncertain. CDR1 and CDR2 from the germline V gene are WSHSY and SAAADI. This CDR3 region has 13 residues. Trimming shortened V by 8 bases and J by 7 bases, and 17 bases separated the two germline ends. The DNA for the CDR3 is TGCGCCAGCTCTGGGCCTTCTCTCTCTGGCTACACCTTC. Encoded protein: CASSGPSLSGYTF.